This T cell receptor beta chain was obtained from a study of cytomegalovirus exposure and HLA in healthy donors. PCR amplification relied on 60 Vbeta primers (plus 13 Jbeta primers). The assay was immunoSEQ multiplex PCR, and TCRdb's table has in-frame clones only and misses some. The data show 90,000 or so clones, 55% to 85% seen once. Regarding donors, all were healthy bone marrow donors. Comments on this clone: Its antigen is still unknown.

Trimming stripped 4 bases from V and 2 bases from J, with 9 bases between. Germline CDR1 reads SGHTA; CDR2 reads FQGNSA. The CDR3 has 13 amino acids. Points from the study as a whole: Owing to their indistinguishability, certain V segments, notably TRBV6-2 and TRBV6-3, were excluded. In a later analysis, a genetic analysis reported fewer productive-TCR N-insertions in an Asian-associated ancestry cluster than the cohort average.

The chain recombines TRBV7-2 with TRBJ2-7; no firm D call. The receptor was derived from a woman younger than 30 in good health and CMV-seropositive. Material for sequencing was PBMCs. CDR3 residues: CASSSRVTYEQYF. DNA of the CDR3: TGTGCCAGCAGCTCCCGGGTCACCTACGAGCAGTACTTC. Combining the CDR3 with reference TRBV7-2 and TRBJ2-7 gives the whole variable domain GAGVSQSPSNKVTEKGKDVELRCDPISGHTALYWYRQSLGQGLEFLIYFQGNSAPDKSGLPSDRFSAERTGGSVSTLTIQRTQQEDSAVYLCASSSRVTYEQYFGPGTRLTVT.